A single sample is the source of the 18 T cell receptor beta chains below, sequenced in a study of OX40 agonist ivuxolimab in advanced cancers. Sequencing used immunoSEQ multiplex PCR; TCRdb keeps in-frame clones, though not all of them. The table records about 52,000 clones, roughly nine tenths of them present only once. The sequencing here drew on CD4+ or CD8+ T cells sorted from blood, taken in a trial of the OX40 agonist ivuxolimab. These receptors all come from an adult with an advanced solid tumor such as melanoma, head and neck, liver or kidney cancer.

CDR3 protein: CASRREGADNYEQYF. CDR3 sequence (DNA): TGTGCCAGCAGACGCGAGGGGGCGGATAACTACGAGCAGTACTTC. This chain links TRBV27 with TRBJ2-7, with TRBD1 matching 7 bases. The J segment lost 3 bases and the V segment lost 6 bases, leaving 11 bases of the junction unmatched. The V gene's germline CDR1 is MNHEY and CDR2 SMNVEV (reference sequence). This CDR3 has 15 amino acids.

The V gene is TRBV7-9, the J gene TRBJ1-2; possible D gene TRBD1, 6 bases. Between the trimmed V and J ends, which lost 1 base and 3 bases, there was a span of 9 bases. The CDR3 contains 14 residues. Germline V gene lookup returns CDR1 SEHNR and CDR2 FQNEAQ (reference sequence). CDR3 protein: CASSLGQADYGYTF. CDR3 nucleotide sequence: TGTGCCAGCAGCTTAGGACAGGCGGACTATGGCTACACCTTC.

In DNA, the CDR3 is TGTGCCAGCAGCGGTCCGAGACAGCCCTACGAGCAGTACTTC. This sequence encodes CASSGPRQPYEQYF. The chain employs TRBV25-1 and TRBJ2-7; maybe TRBD1 (5 bases). V lost 6 bases and J 2 bases, leaving 14 bases between the germline ends. CDR3 length: 14 amino acids. Looked up from germline, CDR1 is MGHDK and CDR2 is SYGVNS.

The chain carries TRBV30 and TRBJ2-3, with D unclear. Germline values: CDR1 GTSNPN, CDR2 SVGIG (reference sequence). The CDR3 length is 14 residues. V was trimmed by 5 bases and J by 0 bases, leaving 12 bases between them. For the CDR3, the DNA is TGTGCCTGGGGCCTGGCCCTTAGCACAGATACGCAGTATTTT. Encoded protein: CAWGLALSTDTQYF.

The rearrangement joins TRBV7-2 to TRBJ1-5, with D possibly TRBD1 on 5 matching bases. Germline V lookup: CDR1 SGHTA, CDR2 FQGNSA. V was clipped by 5 bases and J by 9 bases, with 17 bases between them. The length of the CDR3 is 14 residues. The CDR3 DNA sequence: TGTGCCAGCAGCCCGTACGGACTGAGGGGGCCCCAGCATTTT. Translating gives CASSPYGLRGPQHF.

The V and J genes are TRBV29-1 and TRBJ2-1; 9 bases map to TRBD2. The CDR3 totals 13 residues. The germline gives CDR1 SQVTM, CDR2 ANQGSEA. V trimming: 5 bases; J trimming: 9 bases; junction bases outside the gene matches: 8. The CDR3 here is CSVLLAGLFEQFF. CDR3 in DNA: TGCAGCGTTCTTCTAGCGGGGCTTTTTGAGCAGTTCTTC.

V is TRBV4-2 and J is TRBJ1-4; the match to TRBD1 covers 7 bases. From germline, CDR1 is LGHNA and CDR2 YNFKEQ. This CDR3 spans 18 amino acids. The V segment lost 1 base and the J segment 4 bases; nucleotides outside the gene matches: 12. CDR3 in DNA: TGTGCCAGCAGCCAAGTGGAGGACAGGACCATAAGTAATGAAAAACTGTTTTTT. It is translated as CASSQVEDRTISNEKLFF.

The gene calls are TRBV7-9 and TRBJ2-5; 7 positions match TRBD1. J lost 5 bases, V lost 0 bases, and 9 bases had no gene match. The germline CDR1 and CDR2 sequences are SEHNR and FQNEAQ (reference sequence). This CDR3 contains 16 residues. CDR3 region: CASSLASRGRGETQYF. In DNA form, the CDR3 reads TGTGCCAGCAGCTTAGCGAGTAGGGGGCGCGGGGAGACCCAGTACTTC.

J is TRBJ2-5 and V is TRBV5-6; 7 bases map to TRBD1. The CDR3 totals 15 residues. After removal of 2 bases from V and 13 bases from J, the junction contained 17 bases not matched to a gene. The V gene's germline CDR1 is SGHDT and CDR2 YYEEEE. The CDR3 DNA reads TGTGCCAGCAGCTTAATCCGGGACAGTCGTATACGCCCGTACTTC. It translates to CASSLIRDSRIRPYF.

The genes are TRBV25-1 and TRBJ2-3; D ambiguous. The germline CDR1 and CDR2 sequences are MGHDK and SYGVNS. The CDR3 is 16 amino acids. The V end lost 3 bases, the J end lost 0 bases, and 13 bases lay between the germline ends. The CDR3 DNA reads as TGTGCCAGCAGTGATCCGCGCACTACCAGCACAGATACGCAGTATTTT. Protein sequence: CASSDPRTTSTDTQYF.

The chain combines TRBV7-9 with TRBJ2-7; 8 bases are shared with TRBD1. The germline V gene has CDR1 SEHNR and CDR2 FQNEAQ (reference sequence). This CDR3 is 18 amino acids long. After removal of 8 bases from V and 0 bases from J, the junction contained 18 bases not matched to a gene. The CDR3 loop is CASRGPRGQGATSYEQYF. The DNA for the CDR3 is TGTGCCAGCCGGGGCCCCCGAGGCCAGGGGGCCACCTCCTACGAGCAGTACTTC.

In its sample, this clone was seen once. The V gene is TRBV4-3, the J gene TRBJ2-1, with 9 bases fitting TRBD2. Germline-derived CDR1 and CDR2 are LGHNA and YSLEER. The CDR3 runs to 15 residues. The V segment lost 3 bases and the J segment 5 bases; nucleotides outside the gene matches: 5. The CDR3 protein is CASSHIAGENNEQFF. CDR3 sequence (DNA): TGCGCCAGCAGCCACATAGCGGGGGAGAACAATGAGCAGTTCTTC.

The V and J genes are TRBV11-3 and TRBJ2-1, with a weak D call TRBD2 (5 bases). CDR1 and CDR2 (germline): SGHNT, YENEEA. The V and J ends lost 5 bases and 8 bases respectively, with 16 bases between them. The CDR3 length is 14 residues. The CDR3 nucleotides are TGTGCCAGCAGCCGCCGTACGGGGTTTGATGAGCAGTTCTTC. Protein product: CASSRRTGFDEQFF.

The chain carries TRBV6-1 and TRBJ1-1; the D gene is possibly TRBD1 (6 bases). The germline CDR1 and CDR2 sequences are MNHNS and SASEGT. This CDR3 has 17 residues. V lost 4 bases to trimming and J lost 0 bases, with 18 bases between them. The DNA for the CDR3 is TGTGCCAGCAGTGCTATGACAGGCGGAGACCTGAACACTGAAGCTTTCTTT. It encodes CASSAMTGGDLNTEAFF.

The chain couples TRBV29-1 to TRBJ1-2; 8 bases agree with TRBD1. The ends lost 5 bases at V and 4 bases at J; junction bases unmatched: 3. This CDR3 region has 12 residues. Germline CDR1 and CDR2: SQVTM and ANQGSEA. This CDR3 reads CSVPQGGYGYTF. Written as DNA, the CDR3 is TGCAGCGTTCCACAGGGGGGCTATGGCTACACCTTC.

The chain is built from TRBV10-3 and TRBJ2-6, with D possibly TRBD1 on 7 matching bases. V shed 10 bases and J shed 0 bases, with 16 bases lying between them. Germline V CDR1 and CDR2: ENHRY, SYGVKD. The CDR3 sequence is 16 residues long. The CDR3 sequence: CATGGTVTSGANVLTF. CDR3 bases: TGTGCCACAGGGGGGACAGTGACCTCTGGGGCCAACGTCCTGACTTTC.

The CDR3 DNA reads TGCGCCAGCAGCCAAGATTTCGGGTACGAGCAGTACTTC. This encodes CASSQDFGYEQYF. The chain has TRBV4-1 and TRBJ2-7; D remains unclear. V was trimmed by 0 bases and J by 4 bases, leaving 7 bases between them. The CDR3 runs to 13 residues. CDR1 and CDR2 (germline): MGHRA, YSYEKL.

The chain combines TRBV11-2 with TRBJ2-1; no reliable D call. The germline gives CDR1 SGHAT, CDR2 FQNNGV. The CDR3 has 14 residues. The ends were cut back, 5 bases at V and 5 bases at J, with 13 bases in the middle. The CDR3 region has the DNA TGTGCCAGCAGCGCGAAGATTGTAAACAATGAGCAGTTCTTC. Its translation: CASSAKIVNNEQFF.